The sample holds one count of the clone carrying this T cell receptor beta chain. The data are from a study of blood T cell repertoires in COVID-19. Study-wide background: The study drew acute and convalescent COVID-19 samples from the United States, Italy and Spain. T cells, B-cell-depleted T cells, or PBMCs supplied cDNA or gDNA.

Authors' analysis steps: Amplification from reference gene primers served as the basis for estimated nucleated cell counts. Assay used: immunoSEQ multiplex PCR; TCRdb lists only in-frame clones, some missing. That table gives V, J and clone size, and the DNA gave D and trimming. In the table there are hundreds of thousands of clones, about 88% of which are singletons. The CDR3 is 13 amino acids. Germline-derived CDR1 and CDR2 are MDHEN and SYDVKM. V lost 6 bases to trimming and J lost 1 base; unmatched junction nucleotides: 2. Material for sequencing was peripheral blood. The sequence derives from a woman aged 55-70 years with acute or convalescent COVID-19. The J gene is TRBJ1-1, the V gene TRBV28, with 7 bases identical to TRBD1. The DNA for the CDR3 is TGTGCCAGCAGAGGGACAGCGAACACTGAAGCTTTCTTT. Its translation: CASRGTANTEAFF. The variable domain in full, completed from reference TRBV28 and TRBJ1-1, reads DVKVTQSSRYLVKRTGEKVFLECVQDMDHENMFWYRQDPGLGLRLIYFSYDVKMKEKGDIPEGYSVSREKKERFSLILESASTNQTSMYLCASRGTANTEAFFGQGTRLTVV.